This TCR beta chain was identified during a study of T cells in Graves' hyperthyroidism and ophthalmopathy. Overall study findings and caveats: Most expanded thyroid clonotypes above 0.001 recurred in blood. Using 13 V-J features, a model discriminated ophthalmopathy from stable hyperthyroidism.

It was RNA transcripts that yielded the amplified TCR beta CDR3 regions. An initial round of RT-PCR targeting the TCR CDR3 relied on the HTBI primer set. TCRdb re-called the multiplex PCR reads through MiXCR, storing one row per CDR3 protein. This table holds fewer than 250,000 distinct CDR3 sequences, about a sixth found once. Points on this clonotype: What it recognizes is unknown.

Source material for PBMCs was over 8 ml fresh peripheral blood. Germline CDR1 and CDR2: PRHDT and FYEKMQ (reference sequence). V was pared by 7 bases and J by 5 bases, with 7 bases of the junction left unmatched. The CDR3 totals 15 residues. The chain is built from TRBV13 and TRBJ2-1, with 11 nucleotides matching TRBD2. The origin of this receptor is a woman between 18 and 29 years old with Graves' ophthalmopathy. The source material was blood. In DNA, the CDR3 is TGTGCCAGCAACATAGGGGGACTAGCGGACAATGAGCAGTTCTTC. Its translation: CASNIGGLADNEQFF.